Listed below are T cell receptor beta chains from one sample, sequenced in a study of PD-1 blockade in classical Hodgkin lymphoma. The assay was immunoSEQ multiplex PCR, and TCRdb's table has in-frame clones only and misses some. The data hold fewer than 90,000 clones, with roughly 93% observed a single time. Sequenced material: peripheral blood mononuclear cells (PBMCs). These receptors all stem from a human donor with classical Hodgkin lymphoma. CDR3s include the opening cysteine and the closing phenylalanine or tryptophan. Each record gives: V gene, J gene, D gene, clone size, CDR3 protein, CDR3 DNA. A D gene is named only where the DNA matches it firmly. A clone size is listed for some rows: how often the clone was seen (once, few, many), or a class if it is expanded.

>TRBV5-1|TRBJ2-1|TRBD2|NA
CASSLGLAGKGVNEQFF
TGCGCCAGCAGCTTGGGGCTAGCGGGGAAAGGGGTCAATGAGCAGTTCTTC
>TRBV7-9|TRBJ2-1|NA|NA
CASSLDQGWRTAHYNEQFF
TGTGCCAGCAGCTTAGATCAGGGGTGGAGGACTGCCCACTACAATGAGCAGTTCTTC
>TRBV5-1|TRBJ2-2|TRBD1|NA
CASSREGTANTGELFF
TGCGCCAGCAGCCGCGAAGGGACAGCAAACACCGGGGAGCTGTTTTTT
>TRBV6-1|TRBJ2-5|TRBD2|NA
CASSEIRESGGASETQYF
TGTGCCAGCAGTGAAATCCGGGAGAGCGGGGGAGCCTCCGAGACCCAGTACTTC
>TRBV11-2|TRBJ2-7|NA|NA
CASSLYRGDYEQYF
TGTGCCAGCAGCTTATACAGAGGTGACTACGAGCAGTACTTC
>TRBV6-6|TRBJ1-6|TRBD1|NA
CASRGDRPNSPLHF
TGTGCCAGCAGGGGGGACAGGCCGAATTCACCCCTCCACTTT
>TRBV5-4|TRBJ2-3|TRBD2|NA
CASSPGLAGSSTDTQYF
TGTGCCAGCAGCCCGGGACTAGCGGGAAGTAGCACAGATACGCAGTATTTT
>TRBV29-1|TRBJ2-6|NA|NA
CSVELGGPSGANVLTF
TGCAGCGTTGAGCTGGGGGGGCCCTCTGGGGCCAACGTCCTGACTTTC
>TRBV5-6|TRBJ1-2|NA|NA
CASSFIPGANYGYTF
TGTGCCAGCAGCTTTATTCCAGGGGCTAACTATGGCTACACCTTC
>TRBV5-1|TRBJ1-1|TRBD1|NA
CASSRTGEFEAFF
TGCGCCAGCTCACGGACAGGGGAGTTTGAAGCTTTCTTT
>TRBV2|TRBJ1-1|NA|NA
CASSEGQKNTEAFF
TGTGCCAGCAGCGAGGGACAAAAGAACACTGAAGCTTTCTTT
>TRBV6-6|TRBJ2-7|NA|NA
CASTEGTYEQYF
TGTGCCAGCACGGAGGGGACCTACGAGCAGTACTTC
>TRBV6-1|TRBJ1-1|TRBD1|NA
CASSPTGAGGTEAFF
TGTGCCAGCAGCCCGACAGGGGCCGGGGGCACTGAAGCTTTCTTT
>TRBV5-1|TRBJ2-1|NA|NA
CASSRGPAYNEQFF
TGCGCCAGCAGTAGAGGGCCCGCCTACAATGAGCAGTTCTTC
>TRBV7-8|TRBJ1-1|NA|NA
CASSLGGGRDTEAFF
TGTGCCAGCAGCTTAGGGGGGGGCCGGGACACTGAAGCTTTCTTT
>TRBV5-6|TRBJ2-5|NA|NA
CASSLVIGTQYF
TGTGCCAGCAGCTTGGTCATCGGGACCCAGTACTTC
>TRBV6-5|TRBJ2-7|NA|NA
CASSPGGQPPSEQYF
TGTGCCAGCAGCCCGGGGGGACAGCCTCCTTCCGAGCAGTACTTC
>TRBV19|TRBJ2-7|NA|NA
CASRPRQSYYEQYF
TGTGCCAGTAGGCCGAGACAGAGCTACTACGAGCAGTACTTC
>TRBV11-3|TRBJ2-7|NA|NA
CASSTRTAGEQYF
TGTGCCAGCAGCACCCGGACCGCCGGCGAGCAGTACTTC
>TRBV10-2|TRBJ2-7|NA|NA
CATAGYRFYEQYF
TGCGCCACCGCGGGGTACAGATTCTACGAGCAGTACTTC
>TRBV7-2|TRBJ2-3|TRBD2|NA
CASSQGTSGRADTQYF
TGTGCCAGCAGCCAGGGGACTAGCGGGAGGGCGGATACGCAGTATTTT
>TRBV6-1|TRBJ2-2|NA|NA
CASSEAWDTGELFF
TGTGCCAGCAGTGAAGCGTGGGATACCGGGGAGCTGTTTTTT
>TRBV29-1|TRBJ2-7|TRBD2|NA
CSATGLAAYEQYF
TGCAGCGCCACAGGACTAGCAGCATACGAGCAGTACTTC
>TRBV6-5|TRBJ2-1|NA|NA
CATTLAFGSYNEQFF
TGTGCCACGACGTTGGCTTTCGGCTCCTACAATGAGCAGTTCTTC
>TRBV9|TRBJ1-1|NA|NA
CASSVGGPGTEAFF
TGTGCCAGCAGCGTAGGTGGGCCGGGGACTGAAGCTTTCTTT
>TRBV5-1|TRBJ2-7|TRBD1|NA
CASSSGTGPYEQYF
TGCGCCAGCAGCTCCGGGACAGGGCCCTACGAGCAGTACTTC
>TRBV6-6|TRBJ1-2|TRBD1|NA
CASRPGTGGGYTF
TGTGCCAGCAGACCTGGGACAGGGGGTGGCTACACCTTC
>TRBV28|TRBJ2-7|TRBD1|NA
CASSLIQGAREQYF
TGTGCCAGCAGTTTAATCCAGGGGGCGCGAGAGCAGTACTTC
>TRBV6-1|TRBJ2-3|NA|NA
CASTPRRAYTQYF
TGTGCCAGCACTCCCAGGAGGGCTTATACGCAGTATTTT
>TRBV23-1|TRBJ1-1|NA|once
CASSQSAKPSEPEAFF
TGCGCCAGCAGTCAATCGGCAAAACCCTCCGAACCTGAAGCTTTCTTT
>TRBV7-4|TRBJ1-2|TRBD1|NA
CASSLRHQTGEGYTF
TGTGCCAGCAGCTTAAGGCACCAGACAGGGGAAGGCTACACCTTC
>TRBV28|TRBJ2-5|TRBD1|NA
CASRTRGTETQYF
TGTGCCAGCCGAACCAGGGGGACCGAGACCCAGTACTTC
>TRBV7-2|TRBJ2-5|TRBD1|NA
CASSRDREWTQYF
TGTGCCAGCAGCCGGGACAGGGAGTGGACCCAGTACTTC
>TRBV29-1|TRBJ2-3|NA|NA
CSVEMDILADTQYF
TGCAGCGTTGAGATGGACATCCTCGCCGATACGCAGTATTTT
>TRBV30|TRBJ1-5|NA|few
CAWSGTGNSQPQHF
TGTGCCTGGAGTGGAACAGGGAACAGTCAGCCCCAGCATTTT
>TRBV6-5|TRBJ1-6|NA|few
CASSYFGGLDSPLHF
TGTGCCAGCAGTTACTTTGGGGGCTTGGATTCACCCCTCCACTTT
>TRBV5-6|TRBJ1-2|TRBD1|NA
CASSSTKQGAGGYTF
TGTGCCAGCAGCTCGACCAAACAGGGGGCTGGTGGCTACACCTTC
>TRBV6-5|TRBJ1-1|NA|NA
CASSYLSGAFF
TGTGCCAGCAGTTACTTGAGTGGAGCTTTCTTT
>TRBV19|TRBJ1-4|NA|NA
CASSKWEPNEKLFF
TGTGCCAGTAGTAAGTGGGAGCCTAATGAAAAACTGTTTTTT
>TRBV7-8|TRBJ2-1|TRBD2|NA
CASRPTGTSKQFF
TGTGCCAGCAGACCGACCGGGACTAGCAAGCAGTTCTTC
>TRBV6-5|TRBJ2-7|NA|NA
CASSPIRISSYEQYF
TGTGCCAGCAGCCCAATTAGGATCAGCTCCTACGAGCAGTACTTC